This TCR beta chain was captured in a study of OX40 agonist ivuxolimab in advanced cancers. Study in general: Patients enrolled in dose escalation were diagnosed with hepatocellular carcinoma, melanoma, renal cell or head and neck cancer. The group had a mean age of around 60 years, ranged from about 20 to 80, and was 80% to 90% male. Notes on the study in general: In the 0.1-3.0 mg/kg groups, partial responders showed among the lowest expansion.

This clone occurred a few times. What it recognizes is unknown. CDR1 is SGHTA, CDR2 FQGNSA, per germline. V gave up 4 bases and J gave up 14 bases; unmatched junction bases: 10. The CDR3 totals 13 residues. Here immunoSEQ multiplex PCR was the method, and the copy in TCRdb shows in-frame clones only, minus some. The profile shows 70,000 to 95,000 clones, approximately 91% of them singletons. Sampled blood was obtained at baseline, cycle 4 day 1, and cycle 7 day 1. V gene TRBV7-2 combines with J gene TRBJ1-1; 10 positions match TRBD1. The TCR was taken from an adult with an advanced solid tumor such as melanoma, head and neck, liver or kidney cancer. The material sequenced was CD4+ or CD8+ T cells sorted from blood, taken in a trial of the OX40 agonist ivuxolimab. The DNA of the CDR3 is TGTGCCAGCAGCTCTCAAACGCCGGGACAGGGGTTCTTT. Protein product: CASSSQTPGQGFF.